This TCR beta chain was captured by sequencing in a study of blood T cells in healthy people across ages. It was with a sample-barcoded 5' primer and a J-beta primer mix that a second PCR of roughly 7 to 12 cycles was run. TCRdb ran MiXCR on the 5' RACE reads and lists one entry per CDR3 protein. The sample includes about 780,000 distinct CDR3 sequences, about a quarter of them seen just once. Germline CDR1 is SGHRS and CDR2 is YFSETQ. V was trimmed by 0 bases and J by 7 bases, leaving 17 bases between them. CDR3 length: 15 residues. These records were also assigned to another study, of T cells of mothers and their children. That paper states: Mothers gave over 8.5 million TCR beta CDR3 reads each, and children several million each. Overlap measured in related mother-child pairs was slightly, non-significantly higher than in unrelated pairs.

The origin of this receptor is a boy between 10 and 17 years old in good health. This chain connects TRBV5-1 to TRBJ2-7; D call uncertain. The sequenced material came from blood. The CDR3 region is CASSLEGTDGREQYF. The CDR3 nucleotides are TGCGCCAGCAGCTTGGAGGGCACCGACGGACGGGAGCAGTACTTC.